This T cell receptor (beta chain) emerged from a study of CD8+CD57+ T cells in acquired aplastic anemia. Using genomic DNA as the template, TCR beta VDJ and CDR3 profiling was carried out. One entry per CDR3 protein results from TCRdb running MiXCR on the reads. The sample shows hundreds of thousands of distinct CDR3 sequences, 65% to 80% of them seen only once. This clonotype was counted a few times. A much larger clone sits a single nucleotide away, making a read error possible. Source material: sorted CD4+, CD8+, or CD8+CD57+ T cells (not recorded which) from PBMCs. The TCR sequence derives from a human donor in good health, serving as a control.

The CDR3 reads CASSVPRLALFPSTRYF. DNA of the CDR3: TGTGCCAGCAGCGTACCCCGACTAGCCCTTTTCCCTTCAACGCGGTATTTT. The rearrangement uses TRBV9 and TRBJ2-3; 7 bases align to TRBD2. CDR1 is SGDLS, CDR2 YYNGEE, per germline. The length of the CDR3 is 17 residues.